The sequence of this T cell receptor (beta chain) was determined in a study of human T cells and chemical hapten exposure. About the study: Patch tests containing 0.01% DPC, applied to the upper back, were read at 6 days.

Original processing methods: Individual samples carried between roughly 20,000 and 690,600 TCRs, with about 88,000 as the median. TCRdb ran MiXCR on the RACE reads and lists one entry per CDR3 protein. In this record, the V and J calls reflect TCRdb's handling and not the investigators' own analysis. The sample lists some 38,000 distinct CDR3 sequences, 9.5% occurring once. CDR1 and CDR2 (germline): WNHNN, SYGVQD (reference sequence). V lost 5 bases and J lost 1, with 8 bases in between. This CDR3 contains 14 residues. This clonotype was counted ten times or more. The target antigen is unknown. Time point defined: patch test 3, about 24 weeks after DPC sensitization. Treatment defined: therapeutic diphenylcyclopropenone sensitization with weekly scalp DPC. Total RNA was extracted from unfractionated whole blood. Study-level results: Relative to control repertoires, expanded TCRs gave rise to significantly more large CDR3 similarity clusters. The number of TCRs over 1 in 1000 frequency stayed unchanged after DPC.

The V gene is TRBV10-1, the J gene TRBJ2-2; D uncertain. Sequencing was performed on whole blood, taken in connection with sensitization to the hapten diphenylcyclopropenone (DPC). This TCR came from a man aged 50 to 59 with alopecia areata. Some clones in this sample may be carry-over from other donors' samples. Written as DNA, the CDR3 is TGCGCCAGCAGTTCCCCAGGGAACACCGGGGAGCTGTTTTTT. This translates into CASSSPGNTGELFF.